This T cell receptor (beta chain) was identified during a study of cytomegalovirus exposure and HLA in healthy donors (dated by TCRdb to about 2017). Context from the whole study: An earlier analysis of roughly 500 of the donors reported about 260 Gb of sequence data and 117 million unique TCR beta sequences obtained from some 200 million T cells. HLA typing covered class I and class II loci at four-digit resolution. The later analysis used no new phenotypic data to find candidate immune exposures, relying instead on TCR beta sequences and their occurrence across donors. An early release covering roughly 600 HLA-typed donors comprised approximately 290 gigabases of sequencing data and around 86 million unique TCR sequences. The study aimed to test whether cataloging public T cell receptors could reveal signatures of past pathogen exposure. Alongside the repertoire data, information on donor age, sex, ethnicity and CMV serostatus was compiled. A later analysis re-examined previously published TCR beta repertoires from just over 650 donors and added high-resolution HLA genotyping to investigate patterns of TCR occurrence. The number of donors typed differed by locus, with about 629-630 for A, B, C, DRB1 and DQB1, roughly 520 for DQA1, about 610 for DPA1, and some 440 for DPB1. In a later genetic analysis, genome-wide SNP genotypes for 398 of the 666 donors were used, and that subset was treated as a discovery cohort. To predict cytomegalovirus infection status, the study brought together high-throughput TCR immunosequencing, statistical association of individual TCRs with disease status, and machine learning. The study used immunosequencing to profile the T cell repertoires of approximately 640 subjects and linked those repertoires to cytomegalovirus serostatus. Besides the first cohort of 666 subjects, a separate validation cohort made up of 120 or so different subjects was used. Among the roughly 400 genotyped donors, approximately 76% belonged to the genetic ancestry cluster associated with self-reported Caucasian donors. An earlier analysis of a few hundred of the donors applied high-throughput TCR beta sequencing to assess whether each TCR beta V gene segment acted as functional or pseudogenic. Among around 400 genotyped donors of the cohort, an average of 235,054 unique TCR beta nucleotide sequences were sequenced per donor, 15% to 20% of them non-productive. All discovery cohort repertoires had been generated using a single sequencing platform. A few DR-DQ haplotypes were treated as single units for association and clustering because of strong linkage in the cohort. Overall results and qualifications from the work: Linkage disequilibrium might explain the correlated functional status among segregating V segments, but an unknown experimental factor could not be ruled out. Broadly in line with IMGT annotations, most TCR beta V segments showed up in productive rearrangements about 87% or about 30% of the time in an earlier analysis of 450 to 750 of the donors. In a later analysis, most CMV-associated TCR beta chains were found to appear HLA-restricted, with HLA associations seemingly driven largely by CMV exposure. The study listed 150 to 200 TCR beta chains as associated with cytomegalovirus. It was suggested by the authors that the approach could potentially be generalized to other disease states and immunological phenotypes. In a later analysis, HLA-associated TCR beta chains were found to be more clonally expanded and to have lower generation probabilities than equally common non-associated chains. An association between a missense DCLRE1C variant and V-gene and J-gene trimming of TCR beta chains was found in a later genetic analysis and replicated in an independent cohort. Some IMGT-functional V segments, including TRBV6-2 and TRBV6-3, could not be told apart with the 87-base-pair reads, so those segments were excluded. Because HLA typing was unavailable for some donors at each locus, only the typed subset was used in association tests. A further reported finding was that TCR beta sequences accurately predicted the HLA-A and HLA-B alleles for most subjects in the first cohort. CMV serostatus was the only immune exposure information available for the cohort. Only TCR beta chains were sequenced in this cohort, and the absence of alpha or paired-chain data limited detectable features. When HLA alleles, especially DR and DQ, strongly co-occurred, attributing TCR associations to individual alleles was difficult. In a later analysis, the rate of TCR association differed among HLA loci, with DRB1 alleles having the most associated TCRs and HLA-C alleles having the fewest. Three of the identified cytomegalovirus-associated TCR beta chains were confirmed in vitro to be specific for cytomegalovirus antigens. A cluster of highly shared sequence variants was judged likely to be a technical artifact of the sequencing pipeline. Approximately 16 rarely observed V segments, including chromosome 9 orphons, were excluded from the earlier analysis of 550 to 700 of the donors because counts were too low. Presence/absence analyses assumed roughly uniform sequencing depth across donors, an assumption that may not hold. Most TCR sequences were observed very rarely across donors, whereas some public TCRs were present in many individuals. The classifier was reported to diagnose cytomegalovirus status with high specificity and sensitivity in both the original cohort and the validation cohort. A later analysis associated 16,951 TCR beta sequences with specific HLA alleles at a false discovery rate of 0.05. According to a later analysis, parvovirus B19, influenza, CMV and Epstein-Barr virus appeared linked to several top co-occurrence clusters. According to a later genetic analysis, donors in an Asian-associated ancestry cluster had fewer N-insertions in productive TCRs than the approximately 610-donor mean.

CDR1 is given as SGHAT and CDR2 as FQNNGV, both from the germline V gene. Reading from cysteine to phenylalanine, the CDR3 counts 14 amino acids. Here the CDR3 DNA is all that survives: 42 bases in frame from base 1. V is cut back by 5 bases and J by 2 bases, with 3 bases in the junction unmatched. The cohort consisted of 666 healthy bone marrow donors. All cohort members were sampled while nominally healthy, although unrecorded immune exposures were likely present. The donor was CMV seropositive and was included in the group of approximately 300 seropositive cohort members. Every donor gave a peripheral blood sample, and the peripheral blood mononuclear cells from that sample were used for TCR beta sequencing. Genomic DNA extraction from the blood cell samples was performed with the Qiagen DNeasy Blood Extraction Kit. Libraries were made using the immunoSEQ multiplex PCR assay. A mixture of 60 forward primers for TCR Vbeta segments and 13 reverse primers for TCR Jbeta segments was used in the multiplex PCR. The CDR3 region of rearranged TCR beta genes was amplified from genomic DNA with a multiplex PCR assay. The Illumina HiSeq System was used to sequence the amplified TCR beta libraries as 87-base-pair reads. The study's processing was this. A later analysis tallied approximately 87 million unique TCR beta chains across the 660 or so repertoires, and about 10 million of those chains were shared by two or more donors. To remove PCR and sequencing errors, raw reads were error-corrected and collapsed into unique sequences using a nearest-neighbor algorithm that merged closely related sequences. To assign V, D and J gene segments, CDR3 sequences were aligned to IMGT reference sequences. For a sequence to be retained, at least a six-nucleotide match to both a V gene segment and a J gene segment was required. A rearrangement counted as productive if the CDR3 had no stop codons and remained in frame with V and J, and every other rearrangement counted as non-productive. Following IMGT convention, CDR3 was defined as the stretch from the second conserved V-encoded cysteine to the conserved J-encoded phenylalanine. Sequences without an unambiguous match to a single V gene segment were excluded from the earlier analysis of a few hundred of the donors. An earlier analysis of 500 to 700 of the donors classified V segments as functional when productive rearrangements were above 56.7% and as segregating when the standard deviation between donors was above 5%. A statistical classification framework was built for diagnosing cytomegalovirus status from the catalog of TCR beta chain sequences. In a later analysis, V and J genes were assigned by comparing TCR nucleotide sequences against IMGT/GENE-DB human TR gene sequences. A later analysis assigned CDR3 sequences and most-parsimonious VDJ recombination scenarios with the TCRdist pipeline. A later analysis defined each TCR beta chain by its CDR3 amino acid sequence plus V-gene family, and excluded reads lacking a unique V-gene family. As a way to deal with suspected cross-contamination and a sequencing artifact, a later analysis dropped approximately 570 nucleotide sequences that were highly shared and had low generation probability. A later analysis calculated a clonal expansion index for each public chain from normalized within-repertoire ranks of inferred template counts. A later analysis computed generation probabilities with a VDJ recombination model fitted to out-of-frame rearrangements, and checked the results against IGoR. In a later analysis, TCR-TCR, TCR-HLA and TCR-CMV co-occurrence was scored with hypergeometric tests, and a repertoire-size bias correction was applied to TCR pairs. False discovery rates were estimated in a later analysis by permuting HLA or CMV assignments 20 times. In a later analysis, co-occurring TCRs were grouped with DBSCAN, and TCRdist sequence similarity was added when clustering was performed within HLA-allele-positive subsets. For co-occurrence clustering, repertoires with fewer than 30,000 or more than 120,000 public chains were excluded, along with four to six repertoires with anomalous nucleotide sharing. In TCRdb, the immuneACCESS table is reduced to in-frame sequences with V and J assigned. These tables do not hold every clone; where another copy was compared, an unresolved V gene accounts for under half, and the others remain unexplained. The V and J calls and clone size come from that table; D and trimming were worked out from the DNA. Recorded for this sample are 240,000 or so clones; about 80% of them occurred a single time. The leading ten clones occupy 8% of the sample.

To note about this clone: The antigen it binds to is not known. No much larger clone is present one base from it, and per-base qualities are unavailable.

The receptor comes from a woman aged 55-70 years in good health and CMV-seropositive. Recombination linked TRBV11-2 to TRBJ2-7; a stretch of 10 junction bases matches TRBD1. Sample: PBMCs. The DNA is TGTGCCAGCAGCACCGGGACAGGGGCCTACGAGCAGTACTTC. This sequence encodes CASSTGTGAYEQYF.